This T cell receptor (beta chain) is from a study of blood T cell repertoires in COVID-19 (dated by TCRdb to 2019 to 2021). For context, the study as a whole: Samples covering the acute and convalescent phases of COVID-19 were provided by collaborators in the United States, Italy and Spain. The prospective study material was composed of cDNA or gDNA derived from T cells, B-cell-depleted T cells, or PBMCs. Subjects who had been exposed to COVID-19, were actively infected with it, or had recovered from it provided the deeply sampled blood TCRbeta repertoires that made up the dataset. A freely available public database, intended as a resource for researchers studying the immune response to SARS-CoV-2, is where the repertoires were released. The samples were drawn from two sources: the first 160 participants of the ongoing ImmuneRACE study, and over 1,000 subjects contributed by 6 global collaborators. Sample metadata almost always included a de-identified subject ID, COVID-19 status, age in years and sex. Where available, HLA class I and class II types were taken from metadata supplied by the sample provider and were not determined by assay-based typing.

Beyond this particular receptor, the publication reports: Clinical and demographic metadata were provided uncurated, with the amount varying by source and participant.

This clone was counted once. Its target antigen remains unknown. No per-base quality is available; no much larger clone lies one base away. V and J are truncated by 5 bases and 9 bases respectively, leaving an intervening sequence of 7 bases. From its cysteine to its phenylalanine, the CDR3 spans 10 amino acids. The CDR3 DNA has 30 bases and is translated from base 1. From a lookup of the germline V gene (reference sequence), CDR1 and CDR2 are DFQATT and SNEGSKA. The immunoSEQ Assay, a bias-controlled multiplex PCR, was used to amplify TCRbeta CDR3 regions from genomic DNA. As for the authors' bioinformatics: The number of nucleated cells in each sample was estimated from the amplification of reference gene primers within the assay. To quantify the absolute abundance of each unique TCRbeta CDR3 rearrangement, sequence reads were collapsed and filtered. For each sample, productive Simpson clonality was calculated as the square root of Simpson's diversity index across productive rearrangements. TCRdb mirrors the immuneACCESS table, restricted to in-frame sequences. Some clones are absent from its copies; in checked studies, under half trace to an unresolved V gene, and the reason for the others is unknown. The V and J calls and clone size come from that table; D and trimming were worked out from the DNA. For this sample there are over 110,000 clones; around 76% appear just once. About an eighth of the sample rests with the top ten.

The collaborating institutions used their own protocols to collect whole blood in K2EDTA tubes. Collaborator samples were shipped for TCRbeta analysis as frozen whole blood, isolated PBMCs, or DNA extracted from either sample type. The sequence was collected from a man older than 75 with acute or convalescent COVID-19. This chain joins TRBV20-1 to TRBJ1-4, with the D gene too uncertain to name. Source material: peripheral blood. The DNA is TGCAGTGCTGGCCGTCAAAAACTGTTTTTT. Its product reads: CSAGRQKLFF.